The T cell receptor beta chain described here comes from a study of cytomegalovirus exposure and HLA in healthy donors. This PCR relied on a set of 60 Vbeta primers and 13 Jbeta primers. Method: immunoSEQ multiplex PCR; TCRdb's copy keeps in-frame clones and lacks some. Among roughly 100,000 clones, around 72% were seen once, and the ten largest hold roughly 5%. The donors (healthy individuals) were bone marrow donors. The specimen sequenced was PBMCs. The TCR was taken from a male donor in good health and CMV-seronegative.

This CDR3 reads CASSQDFGAGANVLTF. CDR3 coding DNA: TGCGCCAGCAGCCAAGATTTCGGGGCTGGGGCCAACGTCCTGACTTTC. The J gene is TRBJ2-6, the V gene TRBV4-1, with TRBD2 as a possible D gene (5 bases). CDR3 length: 16 residues. Trimming took off 0 bases at V and 2 bases at J, with 8 bases between the two ends. CDR1 is MGHRA and CDR2 is YSYEKL in the germline V gene.